This T cell receptor beta chain was sequenced in a study of tumor-infiltrating lymphocytes in primary liver carcinoma. The researchers produced TCR beta cDNA from around 500 ng total RNA with a constant-region primer. ARM-PCR was slightly modified, and three nested multiplex PCR rounds with it gave rise to the TCR beta libraries. Rounds one and two of PCR, each of 10 cycles, were primed with TRBV1-TRBV30 forward primers and a C-beta reverse primer. TCRdb used MiXCR to reprocess the multiplex PCR reads, holding one entry per CDR3 protein. The table records 250,000 to 400,000 distinct CDR3 sequences, 65% of them present only once. RNA isolated from unsorted whole blood supplied the blood RNA, with germline DNA also extracted. No treatment had been given to the patients, who were chronically infected with HBV. Blood samples of about 4.3 milliliters were drawn preoperatively. The CDR3 contains 16 residues. V was clipped by 5 bases and J by 0 bases, with 14 bases between them. The germline V gene encodes CDR1 MNHNS and CDR2 SASEGT.

V gene TRBV6-1 combines with J gene TRBJ2-4, with a possible D match to TRBD2 (6 bases). The sample consisted of peripheral blood. The sequence was obtained from a man aged 40-55 years with primary liver carcinoma and hepatitis B virus infection. CDR3 sequence: CASSSRTGVAKNIQYF. CDR3 sequence (DNA): TGTGCCAGCAGTTCCCGGACGGGGGTAGCCAAAAACATTCAGTACTTC.